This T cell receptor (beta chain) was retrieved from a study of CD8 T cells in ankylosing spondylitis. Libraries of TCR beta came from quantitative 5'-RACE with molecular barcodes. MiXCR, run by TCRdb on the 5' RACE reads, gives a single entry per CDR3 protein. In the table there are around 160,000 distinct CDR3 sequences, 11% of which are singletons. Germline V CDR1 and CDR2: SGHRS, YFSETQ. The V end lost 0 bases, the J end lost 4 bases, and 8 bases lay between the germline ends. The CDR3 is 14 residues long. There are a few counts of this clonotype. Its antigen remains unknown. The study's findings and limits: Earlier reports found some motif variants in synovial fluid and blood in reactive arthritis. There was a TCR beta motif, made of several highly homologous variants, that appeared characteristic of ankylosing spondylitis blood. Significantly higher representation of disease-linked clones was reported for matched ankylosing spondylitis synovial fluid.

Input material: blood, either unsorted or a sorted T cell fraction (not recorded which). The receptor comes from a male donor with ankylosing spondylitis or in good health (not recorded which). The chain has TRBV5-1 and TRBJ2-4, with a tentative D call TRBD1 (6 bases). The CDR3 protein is CASSLGQGKNIQYF. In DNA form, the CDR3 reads TGCGCCAGCAGCTTGGGGCAGGGGAAAAACATTCAGTACTTC.